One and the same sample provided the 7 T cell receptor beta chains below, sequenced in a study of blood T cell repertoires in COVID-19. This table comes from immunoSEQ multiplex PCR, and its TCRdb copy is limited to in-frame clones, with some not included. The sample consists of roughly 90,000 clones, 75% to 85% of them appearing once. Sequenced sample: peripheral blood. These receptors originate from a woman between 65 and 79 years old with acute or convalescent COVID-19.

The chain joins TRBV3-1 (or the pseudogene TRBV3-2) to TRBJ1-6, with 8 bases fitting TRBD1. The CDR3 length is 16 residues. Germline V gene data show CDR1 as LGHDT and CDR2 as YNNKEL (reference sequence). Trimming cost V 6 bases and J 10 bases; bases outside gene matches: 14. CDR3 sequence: CASRRTGQVEGSPLHF. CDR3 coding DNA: TGTGCCAGCAGACGAACGGGACAGGTAGAGGGATCACCCCTCCACTTT.

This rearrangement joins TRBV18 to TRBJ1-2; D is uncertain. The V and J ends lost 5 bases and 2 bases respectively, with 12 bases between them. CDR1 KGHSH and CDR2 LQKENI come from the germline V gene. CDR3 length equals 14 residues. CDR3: CASSTSTMNYGYTF. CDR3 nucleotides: TGTGCCAGCTCAACATCCACGATGAACTATGGCTACACCTTC.

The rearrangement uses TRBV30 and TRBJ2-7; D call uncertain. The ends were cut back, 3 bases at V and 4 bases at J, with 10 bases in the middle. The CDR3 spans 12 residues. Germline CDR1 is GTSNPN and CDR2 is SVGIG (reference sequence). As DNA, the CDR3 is TGTGCCTGGAGCCACGGTCCTTACGAGCAGTACTTC. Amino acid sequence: CAWSHGPYEQYF.

CDR3 protein: CASSLPRLAGGYNEQFF. The CDR3 DNA follows: TGTGCCAGCAGTTTACCCAGACTAGCGGGAGGCTACAATGAGCAGTTCTTC. The chain links TRBV28 to TRBJ2-1, with 13 bases fitting TRBD2. The CDR3 length is 17 residues. Trimming cost V 2 bases and J 3 bases; bases outside gene matches: 4. Germline lookup yields CDR1 MDHEN and CDR2 SYDVKM.

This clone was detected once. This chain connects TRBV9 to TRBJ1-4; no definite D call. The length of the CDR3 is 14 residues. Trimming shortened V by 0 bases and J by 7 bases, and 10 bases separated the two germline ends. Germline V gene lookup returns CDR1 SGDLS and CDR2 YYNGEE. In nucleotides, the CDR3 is TGTGCCAGCAGCGTAGACCCAAGCGGTGAAAAACTGTTTTTT. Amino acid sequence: CASSVDPSGEKLFF.

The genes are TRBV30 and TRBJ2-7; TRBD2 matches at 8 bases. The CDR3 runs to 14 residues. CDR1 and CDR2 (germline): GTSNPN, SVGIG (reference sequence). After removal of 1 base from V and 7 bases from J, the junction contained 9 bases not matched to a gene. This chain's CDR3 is CAWSGGGRLGEQYF. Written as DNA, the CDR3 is TGTGCCTGGAGTGGGGGCGGGAGGTTAGGGGAGCAGTACTTC.

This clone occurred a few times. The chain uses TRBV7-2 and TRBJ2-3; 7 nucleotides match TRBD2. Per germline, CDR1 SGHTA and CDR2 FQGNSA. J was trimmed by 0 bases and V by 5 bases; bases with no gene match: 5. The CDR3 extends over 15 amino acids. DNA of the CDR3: TGTGCCAGCAGCACGGGACTATCTAGCACAGATACGCAGTATTTT. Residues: CASSTGLSSTDTQYF.